These T cell receptor beta chains were read from a single sample in a study of blood T cells in healthy people across ages. TCRdb reprocessed the 5' RACE reads with MiXCR, giving one entry per CDR3 protein. The sample shows 710,000 or so distinct CDR3 sequences, roughly 32% of them seen only once. The source material was blood. The origin of the receptors is a woman at least 80 years old in good health. Both conserved end residues are part of each CDR3. The order of the fields is CDR3 DNA, CDR3 protein, D gene, J gene, CDR3 length, V gene, clone size. A D gene is named only where the DNA matches it firmly. Rows give clone size only sometimes, using once, few, many, or a class for an expanded clone.

CDR3nt: TGTGCCAGCAGGCCCGGACGTCAACTAGCCAAAAACATTCAGTACTTC
CDR3aa: CASRPGRQLAKNIQYF
d_gene: NA
j_gene: TRBJ2-4
len: 16
v_gene: TRBV2
abundance: many

CDR3nt: TGTGCCACCAGTGACTCATCCGGGACATGGAACACCGGGGAGCTGTTTTTT
CDR3aa: CATSDSSGTWNTGELFF
d_gene: NA
j_gene: TRBJ2-2
len: 17
v_gene: TRBV24-1
abundance: NA

CDR3nt: TGTGCCAGCAGCCAGAGGACAGGAAGAGATGGCTACACCTTC
CDR3aa: CASSQRTGRDGYTF
d_gene: TRBD1
j_gene: TRBJ1-2
len: 14
v_gene: TRBV7-6
abundance: few

CDR3nt: TGTGCCACCAGCGGGGACAATGAGCAGTTCTTC
CDR3aa: CATSGDNEQFF
d_gene: NA
j_gene: TRBJ2-1
len: 11
v_gene: TRBV15
abundance: many

CDR3nt: TGCAGTGTCGGGGGCGGGGCCTCCTACGAGCAGTACTTC
CDR3aa: CSVGGGASYEQYF
d_gene: NA
j_gene: TRBJ2-7
len: 13
v_gene: TRBV20-1
abundance: NA

CDR3nt: TGCGCCAGCAGCCCCGAAGGGCATATCACAGATACGCAGTATTTT
CDR3aa: CASSPEGHITDTQYF
d_gene: NA
j_gene: TRBJ2-3
len: 15
v_gene: TRBV5-1
abundance: many

CDR3nt: TGCGCCAGCAGCTTTACAGGGGGCTACTACAATGAGCAGTTCTTC
CDR3aa: CASSFTGGYYNEQFF
d_gene: TRBD1
j_gene: TRBJ2-1
len: 15
v_gene: TRBV5-1
abundance: many

CDR3nt: TGTGCCAGCAGTTTGGCCGCCGTCAATGAGCAGTTCTTC
CDR3aa: CASSLAAVNEQFF
d_gene: NA
j_gene: TRBJ2-1
len: 13
v_gene: TRBV2
abundance: NA

CDR3nt: TGTGCCATCAGTGAGTCCTCGGTGGAGACCCAGTACTTC
CDR3aa: CAISESSVETQYF
d_gene: NA
j_gene: TRBJ2-5
len: 13
v_gene: TRBV10-3
abundance: NA

CDR3nt: TGCAGTGCTAGTAGCTGGGACAGGGGAAGGGAGACCCAGTACTTC
CDR3aa: CSASSWDRGRETQYF
d_gene: TRBD1
j_gene: TRBJ2-5
len: 15
v_gene: TRBV20-1
abundance: many

CDR3nt: TGTGCCAGCAGACCGGGACAGGGTGACTATGGCTACACCTTC
CDR3aa: CASRPGQGDYGYTF
d_gene: TRBD1
j_gene: TRBJ1-2
len: 14
v_gene: TRBV6-1
abundance: few

CDR3nt: TGTGCCAGCAGCTTAGGACGGACTAGAGGTGAGCAGTTCTTC
CDR3aa: CASSLGRTRGEQFF
d_gene: TRBD2
j_gene: TRBJ2-1
len: 14
v_gene: TRBV7-9
abundance: NA

CDR3nt: TGTGCCAGCTCACCCAAACAGGGTGGCACTGAAGCTTTCTTT
CDR3aa: CASSPKQGGTEAFF
d_gene: NA
j_gene: TRBJ1-1
len: 14
v_gene: TRBV18
abundance: NA

CDR3nt: TGTGCCAGCAGTTTGACGGATTATAGCAATCAGCCCCAGCATTTT
CDR3aa: CASSLTDYSNQPQHF
d_gene: NA
j_gene: TRBJ1-5
len: 15
v_gene: TRBV27
abundance: NA

CDR3nt: TGTGCCACCAGTGACCACAGGGGCAGTAATTCACCCCTCCACTTT
CDR3aa: CATSDHRGSNSPLHF
d_gene: TRBD1
j_gene: TRBJ1-6
len: 15
v_gene: TRBV24-1
abundance: many

CDR3nt: TGTGCCAGCTCCCCGGGGACAGGGGGCGGTCAGCCCCAGCATTTT
CDR3aa: CASSPGTGGGQPQHF
d_gene: TRBD1
j_gene: TRBJ1-5
len: 15
v_gene: TRBV12-3/TRBV12-4
abundance: many

CDR3nt: TGTGCCAGCAGCTTGTGGGACAGGGGATTCAATGAGCAGTTCTTC
CDR3aa: CASSLWDRGFNEQFF
d_gene: TRBD1
j_gene: TRBJ2-1
len: 15
v_gene: TRBV7-2
abundance: many

CDR3nt: TGTGCCAGCAGATCCCGGCGGACTGAAGCTTTCTTT
CDR3aa: CASRSRRTEAFF
d_gene: NA
j_gene: TRBJ1-1
len: 12
v_gene: TRBV7-9
abundance: NA

CDR3nt: TGTGCCAGCAGCTTCCCGACCGGCGGACCGGAGACCCAGTACTTC
CDR3aa: CASSFPTGGPETQYF
d_gene: NA
j_gene: TRBJ2-5
len: 15
v_gene: TRBV11-2
abundance: few

CDR3nt: TGTGCCAGCAGTTACGGACAGGGAGGAATGAAAGGGCCCTATGGCTACACCTTC
CDR3aa: CASSYGQGGMKGPYGYTF
d_gene: TRBD1
j_gene: TRBJ1-2
len: 18
v_gene: TRBV6-5
abundance: NA

CDR3nt: TGCAGCGTTGGACCCCAGAGCGACGCCTACGAGCAGTACTTC
CDR3aa: CSVGPQSDAYEQYF
d_gene: NA
j_gene: TRBJ2-7
len: 14
v_gene: TRBV29-1
abundance: NA

CDR3nt: TGTGCCAGCAGCCGTCCAGGACGGCCAGATACGCAGTATTTT
CDR3aa: CASSRPGRPDTQYF
d_gene: NA
j_gene: TRBJ2-3
len: 14
v_gene: TRBV7-9
abundance: many

CDR3nt: TGCGCCAGCAGCGGGATGACAGGCCAGGGGGGCTACACCTTC
CDR3aa: CASSGMTGQGGYTF
d_gene: NA
j_gene: TRBJ1-2
len: 14
v_gene: TRBV5-1
abundance: many

CDR3nt: TGTGCCAGCAGCCAGGGACAGGGGGCTCGCTACACCTTC
CDR3aa: CASSQGQGARYTF
d_gene: TRBD1
j_gene: TRBJ1-2
len: 13
v_gene: TRBV3-1
abundance: many

CDR3nt: TGTGCCAGCAGCTTTCTGGGACAGGGGGTAGACTATGGCTACACCTTC
CDR3aa: CASSFLGQGVDYGYTF
d_gene: TRBD1
j_gene: TRBJ1-2
len: 16
v_gene: TRBV7-2
abundance: many

CDR3nt: TGTGCCAGCAGTGATTATGACAGCGGGTGGGTGGGCGAGCAGTACTTC
CDR3aa: CASSDYDSGWVGEQYF
d_gene: NA
j_gene: TRBJ2-7
len: 16
v_gene: TRBV2
abundance: NA

CDR3nt: TGCAGTGCTATAGAGGGACAGTATAATCAGCCCCAGCATTTT
CDR3aa: CSAIEGQYNQPQHF
d_gene: TRBD1
j_gene: TRBJ1-5
len: 14
v_gene: TRBV20-1
abundance: NA

CDR3nt: TGCGCCAGCAGCTTGGAAGGGGCAGGGTCGGCTTTCTTT
CDR3aa: CASSLEGAGSAFF
d_gene: NA
j_gene: TRBJ1-1
len: 13
v_gene: TRBV5-1
abundance: NA

CDR3nt: TGTGCCAGCAGCCCAAGTGAGCCGGCATATGGCTACACCTTC
CDR3aa: CASSPSEPAYGYTF
d_gene: NA
j_gene: TRBJ1-2
len: 14
v_gene: TRBV7-2
abundance: many

CDR3nt: TGCAGTGCTAGCCTCCCGGGCGGTGGCAACACTGAAGCTTTCTTT
CDR3aa: CSASLPGGGNTEAFF
d_gene: NA
j_gene: TRBJ1-1
len: 15
v_gene: TRBV20-1
abundance: many

CDR3nt: TGCAGTGCTGGACAGGGGGTTTACGAGCAGTACTTC
CDR3aa: CSAGQGVYEQYF
d_gene: TRBD1
j_gene: TRBJ2-7
len: 12
v_gene: TRBV20-1
abundance: many

CDR3nt: TGTGCCAGCAGTTTATCCCGGACAGGGAGCGAGACCCAGTACTTC
CDR3aa: CASSLSRTGSETQYF
d_gene: TRBD1
j_gene: TRBJ2-5
len: 15
v_gene: TRBV27
abundance: many

CDR3nt: TGCAGCGTAGCCGGGGGACGGTCGGGTCCCCGCAATGAGCAGTTCTTC
CDR3aa: CSVAGGRSGPRNEQFF
d_gene: NA
j_gene: TRBJ2-1
len: 16
v_gene: TRBV29-1
abundance: NA

CDR3nt: TGTGCCAGCAGCCCCCACCCCGGGACGGAGAACACTGAAGCTTTCTTT
CDR3aa: CASSPHPGTENTEAFF
d_gene: NA
j_gene: TRBJ1-1
len: 16
v_gene: TRBV6-5
abundance: few

CDR3nt: TGTACCAGCAGCATTAGCGGGGGGGGTAGCGAGCAGTTCTTC
CDR3aa: CTSSISGGGSEQFF
d_gene: TRBD2
j_gene: TRBJ2-1
len: 14
v_gene: TRBV7-2
abundance: NA

CDR3nt: TGTGCCATCACCCCCGACAGGGCCTACAATGAGCAGTTCTTC
CDR3aa: CAITPDRAYNEQFF
d_gene: TRBD1
j_gene: TRBJ2-1
len: 14
v_gene: TRBV10-3
abundance: NA

CDR3nt: TGTGCCAGCAGTTTTACGGGACAGGGGCGGGGACCCCTCCACTTT
CDR3aa: CASSFTGQGRGPLHF
d_gene: TRBD1
j_gene: TRBJ1-6
len: 15
v_gene: TRBV12-3/TRBV12-4
abundance: many

CDR3nt: TGTGCCAGCAGTACGAGGGGGGGGAGGGATGAGCAGTTCTTC
CDR3aa: CASSTRGGRDEQFF
d_gene: NA
j_gene: TRBJ2-1
len: 14
v_gene: TRBV7-2
abundance: many

CDR3nt: TGTGCCAGCAGCTTGGCCCCCCAGGAGATCTACGAGCAGTACTTC
CDR3aa: CASSLAPQEIYEQYF
d_gene: NA
j_gene: TRBJ2-7
len: 15
v_gene: TRBV5-6
abundance: many

CDR3nt: TGCGCCAGCAGCCACGGACTACTTAGGGAAGAGACCCAGTACTTC
CDR3aa: CASSHGLLREETQYF
d_gene: NA
j_gene: TRBJ2-5
len: 15
v_gene: TRBV5-1
abundance: many

CDR3nt: TGTGCCAGCAGTTTATCGGGCGGGGGACTAGCGGGAGTCGAGCAGTTCTTC
CDR3aa: CASSLSGGGLAGVEQFF
d_gene: TRBD2
j_gene: TRBJ2-1
len: 17
v_gene: TRBV27
abundance: NA

CDR3nt: TGCAGTGCTAGAGACCCCGGGCAGGGGACGCATGAGCAGTTCTTC
CDR3aa: CSARDPGQGTHEQFF
d_gene: NA
j_gene: TRBJ2-1
len: 15
v_gene: TRBV20-1
abundance: many

CDR3nt: TGTGCCAGCAGCATAGCCTACGAGCAGTACTTC
CDR3aa: CASSIAYEQYF
d_gene: NA
j_gene: TRBJ2-7
len: 11
v_gene: TRBV11-2
abundance: many

CDR3nt: TGTGCCAGCGGCTCCGGGACTAGCCCAGATACGCAGTATTTT
CDR3aa: CASGSGTSPDTQYF
d_gene: TRBD2
j_gene: TRBJ2-3
len: 14
v_gene: TRBV3-1
abundance: NA

CDR3nt: TGCAGCGTTGAAGATCACGTAGACTATGGCTACACCTTC
CDR3aa: CSVEDHVDYGYTF
d_gene: NA
j_gene: TRBJ1-2
len: 13
v_gene: TRBV29-1
abundance: many

CDR3nt: TGTGCCAGCAGTGAGGTACCCCAGCACTATGGCTACACCTTC
CDR3aa: CASSEVPQHYGYTF
d_gene: NA
j_gene: TRBJ1-2
len: 14
v_gene: TRBV2
abundance: few

CDR3nt: TGTGCCTGGAGTGTACGGGACAGGGAGGGCCAGTACTTC
CDR3aa: CAWSVRDREGQYF
d_gene: TRBD1
j_gene: TRBJ2-5
len: 13
v_gene: TRBV30
abundance: many

CDR3nt: TGCGCCAGCAGTTACCAAGGGGGAGGCATTCAGTACTTC
CDR3aa: CASSYQGGGIQYF
d_gene: NA
j_gene: TRBJ2-4
len: 13
v_gene: TRBV5-1
abundance: many